These 32 T cell receptor beta chains were sequenced from one sample in a study of T cells after yellow fever vaccination. In TCRdb, the 5' RACE reads were re-called with MiXCR into one record per CDR3 protein. The table includes some 300,000 distinct CDR3 sequences, about 10% detected once. Source: CD4+ T cells sorted from PBMCs, taken 45 days after the yellow fever booster vaccination. These receptors were obtained from a man aged 18 to 30 who received the YFV17D yellow fever vaccine.

There are a few counts of this clonotype. The rearrangement joins TRBV6-5 to TRBJ2-2; 11 nucleotides line up with TRBD2. The CDR3 length is 16 residues. Germline values: CDR1 MNHEY, CDR2 SVGAGI. The junction had 5 bases not matched to a gene; V was cut back by 0 bases and J by 8 bases. The DNA for the CDR3 is TGTGCCAGCAGTTACTCGCTAGCGGGGGGCGGAGGGGAGCTGTTTTTT. It yields the protein CASSYSLAGGGGELFF.

This clonotype came up a few times. This chain connects TRBV11-1 to TRBJ2-1; possible D gene TRBD2, 5 bases. The CDR3 covers 16 residues. V lost 4 bases, J lost 4 bases, and 17 bases lay in between. The germline V gene has CDR1 SGHAT and CDR2 FQDESV (reference sequence). This chain's CDR3 is CASSYRARAQYNEQFF. In nucleotides, the CDR3 is TGTGCCAGCAGCTATCGAGCGAGGGCGCAATACAATGAGCAGTTCTTC.

The genes are TRBV11-2 and TRBJ2-1, with a weak D call TRBD2 (5 bases). The germline gives CDR1 SGHAT, CDR2 FQNNGV. The CDR3 has 15 residues. The germline V and J ends were trimmed by 10 bases and 2 bases, with 18 bases remaining between them. This CDR3 reads CATAQWRITYNEQFF. CDR3 nucleotide sequence: TGTGCCACCGCGCAGTGGAGGATCACCTACAATGAGCAGTTCTTC.

This clonotype turned up a few times. This chain uses TRBV12-3 or TRBV12-4 with TRBJ2-2; TRBD1 matches at 11 bases. CDR3 length: 16 amino acids. The V and J ends lost 4 bases and 7 bases, in that order; junction bases with no gene match: 8. The CDR3 DNA reads as TGTGCCAGCAGTTATCGGACAGGGGGCAGGGGCGGGGAGCTGTTTTTT. It is translated as CASSYRTGGRGGELFF.

This clonotype was detected a few times. The rearrangement joins TRBV3-1 to TRBJ2-5, with 9 bases lining up with TRBD1. Trimming cost V 7 bases and J 5 bases; bases outside gene matches: 5. This CDR3 is built from 13 residues. Germline V lookup: CDR1 LGHDT, CDR2 YNNKEL (reference sequence). CDR3 region: CASNRGQKETQYF. The CDR3 DNA follows: TGTGCCAGCAACAGGGGGCAGAAGGAGACCCAGTACTTC.

The chain links TRBV11-3 to TRBJ2-1; a weak D match, TRBD2 (6 bases). The CDR3 loop spans 15 amino acids. Germline V gene data show CDR1 as SGHNT and CDR2 as YENEEA. Trimming pared 0 bases from V and 10 bases from J, leaving 16 bases between. As DNA, the CDR3 is TGTGCCAGCAGCTTAGATGGCGGGCCTGGGGGGGAGCAGTTCTTC. This translates into CASSLDGGPGGEQFF. Together with reference TRBV11-3 and TRBJ2-1, the CDR3 gives the full variable domain: EAGVVQSPRYKIIEKKQPVAFWCNPISGHNTLYWYLQNLGQGPELLIRYENEEAVDDSQLPKDRFSAERLKGVDSTLKIQPAELGDSAVYLCASSLDGGPGGEQFFGPGTRLTVL.

This clonotype was detected only a few times. V usage is TRBV3-1 and J usage is TRBJ2-3, with 10 bases fitting TRBD2. Germline lookup yields CDR1 LGHDT and CDR2 YNNKEL (reference sequence). The CDR3 runs to 16 residues. Trimming took 8 bases from V and 4 from J; bases not matched to a gene: 12. Here the CDR3 DNA reads TGTGCCAGCGAGAGAAGGTCTAGCGGGGGCTCAGATACGCAGTATTTT. It translates to CASERRSSGGSDTQYF.

This clonotype occurred many times. The chain joins TRBV7-2 to TRBJ1-5, with D possibly matching TRBD1 (5 bases). Germline-derived CDR1 and CDR2 are SGHTA and FQGNSA. The ends were cut back, 3 bases at V and 6 bases at J, with 9 bases in the middle. The CDR3 consists of 13 residues. CDR3: CASSLRGLQPQHF. CDR3 bases: TGTGCCAGCAGCTTGAGGGGCCTTCAGCCCCAGCATTTT.

V is TRBV6-1 and J is TRBJ1-1; D perhaps matches TRBD1 (5 bases). The germline CDR1 and CDR2 sequences are MNHNS and SASEGT. Trimming removed 0 bases from V and 7 bases from J, with 12 bases in between. The CDR3 consists of 14 residues. The CDR3 region is CASSEAGEWGEAFF. The CDR3 nucleotides read TGTGCCAGCAGTGAAGCGGGGGAGTGGGGTGAAGCTTTCTTT.

This clonotype was picked up a small number of times. The gene calls are TRBV11-2 and TRBJ2-3; 11 bases fit TRBD2. This CDR3 has 17 amino acids. CDR1 is SGHAT and CDR2 is FQNNGV in the germline V gene. V shed 5 bases and J 0 bases; nucleotides not matched to a gene: 7. The chain's CDR3 is CASSDLAGGLSTDTQYF. The CDR3 bases are TGTGCCAGCAGCGACCTAGCGGGGGGCCTCAGCACAGATACGCAGTATTTT.

V gene TRBV4-3 combines with J gene TRBJ2-2; D ambiguous. The CDR3 has 14 residues. In germline, CDR1 is LGHNA, CDR2 YSLEER. Trimming left V 0 bases short and J 3 bases short, with 5 bases between. CDR3 in amino acids: CASSQDQHTGELFF. The CDR3 nucleotides read TGCGCCAGCAGCCAAGATCAGCACACCGGGGAGCTGTTTTTT.

The chain combines TRBV12-3 or TRBV12-4 with TRBJ1-6; no firm D call. The CDR3 contains 12 residues. The V end lost 8 bases, the J end lost 9 bases, and 11 bases lay between the germline ends. CDR3 amino acids: CASLSRGSPLHF. The CDR3 nucleotides read TGTGCCAGCCTGTCGCGGGGTTCACCCCTCCACTTT.

Many counts were recorded for this clonotype. The chain employs TRBV28 and TRBJ2-3, with D possibly matching TRBD2 (5 bases). Germline-derived CDR1 and CDR2 are MDHEN and SYDVKM. The CDR3 consists of 13 residues. V was cut by 7 bases and J by 3 bases, with 11 bases left in between. CDR3 in amino acids: CASKLGGTDTQYF. Here the CDR3 DNA reads TGTGCCAGCAAACTTGGCGGGACAGATACGCAGTATTTT.

This clonotype was recorded many times. The chain has TRBV5-1 and TRBJ2-5; D uncertain. The CDR3 contains 13 residues. V shed 4 bases and J shed 5 bases, with 12 bases lying between them. Germline CDR1 is SGHRS and CDR2 is YFSETQ. This CDR3 is CASSHDLRETQYF. As DNA, the CDR3 is TGCGCCAGCAGCCATGACTTGAGGGAGACCCAGTACTTC.

This clonotype was recorded at least ten times. J is TRBJ2-7 and V is TRBV27; 9 bases map to TRBD2. The CDR3 sequence is 13 residues long. V trimming: 8 bases; J trimming: 3 bases; junction bases outside the gene matches: 5. Germline V gene lookup returns CDR1 MNHEY and CDR2 SMNVEV (reference sequence). CDR3 loop: CASSGSGGYEQYF. The DNA of the CDR3 is TGTGCCAGCTCGGGTAGCGGGGGCTACGAGCAGTACTTC.

This clonotype was counted only a few times. CDR3 region: CSARVFPGREQYF. The CDR3 region has the DNA TGCAGTGCTAGAGTCTTCCCGGGAAGGGAGCAGTACTTC. The chain joins TRBV20-1 to TRBJ2-7; D perhaps matches TRBD2 (5 bases). Trimming took 1 base from V and 7 from J, leaving 14 bases between them. CDR3 length equals 13 residues. Germline values: CDR1 DFQATT, CDR2 SNEGSKA (reference sequence).

The V gene is TRBV7-9, the J gene TRBJ2-2; 9 bases are a match to TRBD1. The CDR3 consists of 14 residues. With V trimmed by 6 bases and J by 7 bases, 6 bases remained unmatched. CDR1 SEHNR and CDR2 FQNEAQ come from the germline V gene (reference sequence). The CDR3 loop reads CASRKDRGDGELFF. CDR3 nucleotides: TGTGCCAGCAGGAAGGACAGGGGCGACGGGGAGCTGTTTTTT.

Ten or more counts support this clonotype. The chain joins TRBV2 to TRBJ2-7, with TRBD1 identical over 8 bases. There are 12 residues in the CDR3. Trimming at V came to 7 bases and at J to 3 bases, leaving 2 bases not matched to a gene. Germline CDR1 SNHLY, CDR2 FYNNEI. This chain's CDR3 is CASTGQGYEQYF. The CDR3 bases are TGTGCCAGCACCGGACAGGGCTACGAGCAGTACTTC.

The rearrangement joins TRBV27 to TRBJ2-6; 9 nucleotides line up with TRBD1. V trimming: 0 bases; J trimming: 2 bases; junction bases outside the gene matches: 5. Germline V gives CDR1 MNHEY, CDR2 SMNVEV (reference sequence). The CDR3 spans 18 residues. In DNA, the CDR3 is TGTGCCAGCAGTTTATCCCCTCGGACAGGGGCTGGGGCCAACGTCCTGACTTTC. Protein product: CASSLSPRTGAGANVLTF. The whole variable domain, remainder taken from reference TRBV27 and TRBJ2-6, is EAQVTQNPRYLITVTGKKLTVTCSQNMNHEYMSWYRQDPGLGLRQIYYSMNVEVTDKGDVPEGYKVSRKEKRNFPLILESPSPNQTSLYFCASSLSPRTGAGANVLTFGAGSRLTVL.

The rearrangement uses TRBV30 and TRBJ2-3; TRBD2 matches at 10 bases. CDR1 and CDR2 from the germline V gene are GTSNPN and SVGIG (reference sequence). There are 13 residues in the CDR3. V lost 4 bases to trimming and J lost 7 bases; unmatched junction nucleotides: 5. The CDR3 bases are TGTGCCTGGAAGGCTAGCGGGGGCCATACGCAGTATTTT. This sequence encodes CAWKASGGHTQYF.

This clonotype was seen more than once but under ten times. The chain uses TRBV5-5 and TRBJ2-5, with D perhaps matching TRBD1 (6 bases). CDR1 is SGHKS, CDR2 YYEKEE, per germline (reference sequence). The V end was cut by 4 bases, the J end by 3 bases, with 10 bases between. This CDR3 is built from 13 residues. CDR3 bases: TGTGCCAGCAGCCAGAGGACAGAAGAGACCCAGTACTTC. Translation: CASSQRTEETQYF.

In this sample, this clonotype turned up many times. The rearrangement uses TRBV6-6 and TRBJ2-7; 8 nucleotides align to TRBD1. The germline V gene has CDR1 MNHNY and CDR2 SVGAGI (reference sequence). With 4 bases clipped from V and 2 bases from J, the junction kept 4 bases outside the gene matches. The CDR3 spans 14 residues. This CDR3 is CASSSGQGAYEQYF. DNA for the CDR3: TGTGCCAGCAGTTCCGGACAGGGAGCCTACGAGCAGTACTTC.

This clonotype showed up just a few times. V and J are TRBV7-9 and TRBJ1-2, with D possibly TRBD1 on 6 matching bases. Germline assignment: CDR1 SEHNR and CDR2 FQNEAQ (reference sequence). The CDR3 runs to 12 residues. Deletions cut 5 bases from V and 6 bases from J, with 10 bases between. CDR3 sequence: CASSTTGNGYTF. CDR3 nucleotide sequence: TGTGCCAGCAGCACGACAGGAAATGGCTACACCTTC.

This clonotype showed up many times. The V call is TRBV4-3, the J call TRBJ2-5; the D gene is possibly TRBD1 (6 bases). The V end lost 4 bases, the J end lost 4 bases, and 13 bases lay between the germline ends. Germline-derived CDR1 and CDR2 are LGHNA and YSLEER. CDR3 length: 14 amino acids. The CDR3 is CASSRSTGSETQYF. In DNA, the CDR3 is TGCGCCAGCAGCCGCTCAACAGGGTCAGAGACCCAGTACTTC.

This clonotype was seen only a few times. The chain uses TRBV10-3 and TRBJ2-7; D assignment may be TRBD1 or TRBD2 (5 bases each). The ends were cut back, 6 bases at V and 0 bases at J, with 12 bases in the middle. Germline-derived CDR1 and CDR2 are ENHRY and SYGVKD. The length of the CDR3 is 14 residues. The CDR3 nucleotides read TGTGCCATCAGCTCCGGGACGAACTCCTACGAGCAGTACTTC. As protein: CAISSGTNSYEQYF.

This clonotype has just a few counts. This rearrangement joins TRBV3-1 to TRBJ1-1; no firm D call. Trimming took off 0 bases at V and 10 bases at J, with 12 bases between the two ends. The CDR3 has 13 residues. From germline, CDR1 is LGHDT and CDR2 YNNKEL (reference sequence). CDR3 in DNA: TGTGCCAGCAGCCAAGAATCCGGCGGGCTAGCTTTCTTT. Translating it yields CASSQESGGLAFF.

This clonotype was observed a handful of times. The V gene is TRBV19, the J gene TRBJ1-5, with D tentatively TRBD1 (5 bases). V was shortened by 1 base and J by 7 bases, with 14 bases between the two germline ends. The CDR3 spans 15 residues. Germline CDR1 is LNHDA and CDR2 is SQIVND (reference sequence). The CDR3 sequence is CASSIGPPQGQPQHF. The CDR3 DNA sequence: TGTGCCAGTAGTATAGGGCCCCCCCAGGGACAGCCCCAGCATTTT.

The rearrangement uses TRBV3-1 and TRBJ2-5, with D maybe TRBD2 (5 bases). Looked up from germline, CDR1 is LGHDT and CDR2 is YNNKEL (reference sequence). This CDR3 has 15 amino acids. With 0 bases removed from V and 1 base from J, the gap between germline ends came to 9 bases. The CDR3 DNA reads TGTGCCAGCAGCCAAGAAGCGGCCGGCCAAGAGACCCAGTACTTC. Its translation is CASSQEAAGQETQYF.

The rearrangement joins TRBV20-1 to TRBJ2-3, with unresolved D. V lost 6 bases and J 0 bases, leaving 10 bases between the germline ends. There are 13 residues in the CDR3. Germline V lookup: CDR1 DFQATT, CDR2 SNEGSKA (reference sequence). CDR3 residues: CSARLGSTDTQYF. The CDR3 DNA is TGCAGTGCCCGTTTGGGGAGCACAGATACGCAGTATTTT.

This chain links TRBV12-5 with TRBJ1-5; D unclear. V shed 3 bases and J shed 6 bases, with 6 bases lying between them. Germline CDR1 and CDR2: LGHNT and FRNRAP. The CDR3 runs to 12 residues. In nucleotides, the CDR3 is TGTGCTAGTGGTTTCGGGGTTCAGCCCCAGCATTTT. As protein: CASGFGVQPQHF.

A few counts support this clonotype. The chain employs TRBV6-5 and TRBJ2-7; 8 nucleotides align to TRBD1. The trim removed 4 bases at V and 4 bases at J, leaving 9 bases unmatched. CDR1 is MNHEY, CDR2 SVGAGI, per germline. The CDR3 extends over 15 amino acids. For the CDR3, the DNA is TGTGCCAGCAGTTCCACGGGACAGGTCCAATACGAGCAGTACTTC. Translated: CASSSTGQVQYEQYF.

This clonotype was seen repeatedly, ten times or more. This chain joins TRBV7-2 and TRBJ2-3, with 7 positions matching TRBD1. The CDR3 length is 13 residues. CDR1 and CDR2 (germline): SGHTA, FQGNSA. V dropped 4 bases and J dropped 4; count of bases not matched to a gene: 2. CDR3 sequence: CASSSQGADTQYF. In DNA form, the CDR3 reads TGTGCCAGCAGCTCCCAGGGGGCAGATACGCAGTATTTT.